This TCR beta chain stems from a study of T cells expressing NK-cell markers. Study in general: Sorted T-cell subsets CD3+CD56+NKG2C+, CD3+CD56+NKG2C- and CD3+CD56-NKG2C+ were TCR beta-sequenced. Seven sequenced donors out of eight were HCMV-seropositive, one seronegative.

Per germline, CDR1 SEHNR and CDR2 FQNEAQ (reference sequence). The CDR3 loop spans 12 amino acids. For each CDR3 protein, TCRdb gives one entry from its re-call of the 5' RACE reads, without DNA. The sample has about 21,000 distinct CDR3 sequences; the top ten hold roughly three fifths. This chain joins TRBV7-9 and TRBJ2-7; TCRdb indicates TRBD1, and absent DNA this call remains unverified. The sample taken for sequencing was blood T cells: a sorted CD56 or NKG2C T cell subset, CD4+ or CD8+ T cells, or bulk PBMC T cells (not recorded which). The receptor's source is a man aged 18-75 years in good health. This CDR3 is CASSHTGVEQYF.